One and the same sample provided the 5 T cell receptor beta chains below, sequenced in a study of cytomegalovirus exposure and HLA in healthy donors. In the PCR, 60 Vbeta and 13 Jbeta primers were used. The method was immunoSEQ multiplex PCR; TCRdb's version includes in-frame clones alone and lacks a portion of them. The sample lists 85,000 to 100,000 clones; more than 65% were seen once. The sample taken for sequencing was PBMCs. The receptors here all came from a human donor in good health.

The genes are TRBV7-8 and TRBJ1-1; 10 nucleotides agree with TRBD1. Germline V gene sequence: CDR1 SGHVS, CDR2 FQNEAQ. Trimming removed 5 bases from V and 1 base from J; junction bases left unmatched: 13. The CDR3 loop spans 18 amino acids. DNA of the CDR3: TGTGCCAGCAGCCTCTCCTCCGGGACAGGGGTAGGGAACACTGAAGCTTTCTTT. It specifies CASSLSSGTGVGNTEAFF.

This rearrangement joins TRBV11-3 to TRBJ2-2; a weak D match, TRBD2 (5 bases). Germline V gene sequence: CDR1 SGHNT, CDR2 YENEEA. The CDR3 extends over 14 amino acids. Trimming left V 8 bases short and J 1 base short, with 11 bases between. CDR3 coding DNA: TGTGCCAGCGCCGGACTGGGGAACACCGGGGAGCTGTTTTTT. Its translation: CASAGLGNTGELFF.

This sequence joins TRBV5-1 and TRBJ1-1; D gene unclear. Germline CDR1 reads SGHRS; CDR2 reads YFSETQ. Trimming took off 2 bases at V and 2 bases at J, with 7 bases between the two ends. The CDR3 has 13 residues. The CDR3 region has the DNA TGCGCCAGCAGCTTTATCTACAACACTGAAGCTTTCTTT. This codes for CASSFIYNTEAFF.

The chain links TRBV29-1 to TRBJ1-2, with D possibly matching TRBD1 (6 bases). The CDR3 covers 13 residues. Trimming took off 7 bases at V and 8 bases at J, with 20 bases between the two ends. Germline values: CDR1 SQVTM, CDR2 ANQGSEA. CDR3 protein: CSGDLGTKRGYTF. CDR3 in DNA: TGCAGCGGGGACCTAGGGACAAAAAGGGGCTACACCTTC.

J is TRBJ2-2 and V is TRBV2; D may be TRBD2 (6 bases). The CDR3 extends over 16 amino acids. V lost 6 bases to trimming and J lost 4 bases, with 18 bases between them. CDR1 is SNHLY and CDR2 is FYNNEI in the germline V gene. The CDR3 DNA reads TGTGCCAGCAGACCTACAGTAGTCGGGGGCACCGGGGAGCTGTTTTTT. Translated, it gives CASRPTVVGGTGELFF. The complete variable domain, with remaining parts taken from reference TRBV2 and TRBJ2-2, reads EPEVTQTPSHQVTQMGQEVILRCVPISNHLYFYWYRQILGQKVEFLVSFYNNEISEKSEIFDDQFSVERPDGSNFTLKIRSTKLEDSAMYFCASRPTVVGGTGELFFGEGSRLTVL.